This TCR beta chain derives from a study of blood T cell repertoires in COVID-19. As processed by the authors: Counts of nucleated cells, estimated from reference gene primer amplification, were obtained. Using immunoSEQ multiplex PCR, the repertoire was profiled, and TCRdb retains in-frame clones only, with some absent. D and trimming come from the DNA, and the V and J calls and clone size come from that table. The sample carries about 160,000 clones, about nine tenths recorded once. The specimen was peripheral blood. This sequence originates from a woman aged 60-75 years with active or convalescent COVID-19.

CDR3 region: CASSREANQPQHF. CDR3 coding DNA: TGTGCCAGCAGTCGGGAGGCCAATCAGCCCCAGCATTTT. The V and J genes are TRBV6-2 or TRBV6-3 and TRBJ1-5; D not certain. CDR3 length: 13 amino acids. V dropped 5 bases and J dropped 3 bases, with 8 bases sitting between them. Germline CDR1 MNHEY, CDR2 SVGEGT.